A selection of T cell receptor beta chains follows, all from one sample in a study of T cells after yellow fever vaccination. TCRdb used MiXCR to reprocess the 5' RACE reads, holding one entry per CDR3 protein. The table shows about 400,000 distinct CDR3 sequences, with more than 9% occurring only once. Sequences were derived from PBMCs, sampled on the day of the first yellow fever vaccination. The receptors shown here come from a man in his late teens or twenties who received the YFV17D yellow fever vaccine. CDR3s include the opening cysteine and the closing phenylalanine or tryptophan. The D gene is left open where the match is weak. Clone size is not always given. Where it is, it says once, few, many or a class for expanded clones.

V: TRBV15; size: NA; J: TRBJ2-2; D: NA; CDR3: CATSRETANTGELFF; DNA: TGTGCCACCAGCAGAGAAACGGCTAACACCGGGGAGCTGTTTTTT
V: TRBV5-1; size: many; J: TRBJ2-1; D: NA; CDR3: CASRRTDNEQFF; DNA: TGCGCCAGCAGGAGGACTGACAATGAGCAGTTCTTC
V: TRBV10-2; size: many; J: TRBJ2-1; D: TRBD1; CDR3: CATGQGYHDNEQFF; DNA: TGCGCCACCGGACAGGGATATCACGACAATGAGCAGTTCTTC
V: TRBV6-2/TRBV6-3; size: few; J: TRBJ2-1; D: TRBD2; CDR3: CASKTPGGGARFF; DNA: TGTGCCAGCAAAACCCCCGGCGGGGGGGCTAGGTTCTTC
V: TRBV20-1; size: many; J: TRBJ2-1; D: NA; CDR3: CSAPKPYREHEQFF; DNA: TGCAGTGCGCCCAAACCGTACAGGGAACACGAGCAGTTCTTC
V: TRBV7-2; size: NA; J: TRBJ2-6; D: NA; CDR3: CASSLEGVAGANVLTF; DNA: TGTGCCAGCAGCCTGGAGGGTGTCGCTGGGGCCAACGTCCTGACTTTC
V: TRBV20-1; size: few; J: TRBJ1-6; D: NA; CDR3: CSASSDSYNSPLHF; DNA: TGCAGTGCTAGCTCCGACAGTTATAATTCACCCCTCCACTTT
V: TRBV4-1; size: NA; J: TRBJ2-1; D: TRBD1; CDR3: CASSQRVLGGDEQFF; DNA: TGCGCCAGCAGCCAACGAGTATTAGGGGGCGATGAGCAGTTCTTC
V: TRBV5-6; size: NA; J: TRBJ2-5; D: TRBD1; CDR3: CASRETGGREGTQYF; DNA: TGTGCCAGCAGAGAGACAGGGGGCCGGGAAGGGACCCAGTACTTC
V: TRBV20-1; size: NA; J: TRBJ1-2; D: NA; CDR3: CSASQGIYGGYTF; DNA: TGCAGTGCTAGCCAGGGGATCTATGGCGGCTACACCTTC
V: TRBV20-1; size: many; J: TRBJ1-2; D: TRBD1; CDR3: CSASTSTGWNYGYTF; DNA: TGCAGTGCTAGTACGTCGACAGGGTGGAACTATGGCTACACCTTC
V: TRBV7-2; size: NA; J: TRBJ2-3; D: TRBD2; CDR3: CASSLLAGGTTDTQYF; DNA: TGTGCCAGCAGCCTGTTAGCGGGGGGAACCACAGATACGCAGTATTTT
V: TRBV5-1; size: NA; J: TRBJ2-2; D: NA; CDR3: CATQLYNTGELFF; DNA: TGCGCCACGCAACTTTACAACACCGGGGAGCTGTTTTTT
V: TRBV7-2; size: many; J: TRBJ1-5; D: NA; CDR3: CASSLDGGGNQPQHF; DNA: TGTGCCAGCAGCTTAGACGGGGGTGGCAATCAGCCCCAGCATTTT
V: TRBV10-2; size: NA; J: TRBJ2-3; D: TRBD2; CDR3: CASTNPRGDTDTQYF; DNA: TGCGCCAGCACTAACCCGCGGGGGGACACAGATACGCAGTATTTT
V: TRBV12-5; size: many; J: TRBJ2-1; D: TRBD1; CDR3: CASGFGTGVFEQFF; DNA: TGTGCTAGTGGTTTCGGGACAGGAGTCTTTGAGCAGTTCTTC
V: TRBV7-9; size: many; J: TRBJ2-2; D: TRBD2; CDR3: CASSPQPSGGIGELFF; DNA: TGTGCCAGCAGCCCCCAGCCTAGCGGGGGAATCGGGGAGCTGTTTTTT
V: TRBV4-1; size: NA; J: TRBJ1-2; D: NA; CDR3: CASSQGDNIYGYTF; DNA: TGCGCCAGCAGCCAAGGGGACAACATCTATGGCTACACCTTC
V: TRBV19; size: NA; J: TRBJ2-1; D: NA; CDR3: CASTSNSNEQFF; DNA: TGTGCCAGTACCTCCAACTCAAATGAGCAGTTCTTC